This record concerns one TCR beta chain sequence. Its antigen is unknown. The data derive from a study of beta chain features in type 1 diabetes. Study conclusions and caveats: For patients, the naive, central memory and Treg TCRB repertoires appeared more alike than for healthy donors.

The investigators reverse transcribed all of the isolated RNA, so they sequenced expressed TCRB transcripts. Profiled with immunoSEQ multiplex PCR; TCRdb holds only in-frame clones, not every one. Here the sample spans around 500,000 clones, about 29% being singletons. CDR3 length: 15 residues. Germline loops: CDR1 LGHNA, CDR2 YSLEER. The ends were cut back, 0 bases at V and 4 bases at J, with 12 bases in the middle. Each donor gave one heparinised blood draw averaging around 120 mL. All of the sorted populations showed purity greater than 98%. The source of this sequence is a man aged 18 to 29 in good health. The specimen was naive CD4+ T cells from blood. The chain is built from TRBV4-3 and TRBJ1-2; D not resolved. CDR3: CASSQDSRPVYGYTF. CDR3 in DNA: TGCGCCAGCAGCCAAGATAGTCGACCAGTCTATGGCTACACCTTC.